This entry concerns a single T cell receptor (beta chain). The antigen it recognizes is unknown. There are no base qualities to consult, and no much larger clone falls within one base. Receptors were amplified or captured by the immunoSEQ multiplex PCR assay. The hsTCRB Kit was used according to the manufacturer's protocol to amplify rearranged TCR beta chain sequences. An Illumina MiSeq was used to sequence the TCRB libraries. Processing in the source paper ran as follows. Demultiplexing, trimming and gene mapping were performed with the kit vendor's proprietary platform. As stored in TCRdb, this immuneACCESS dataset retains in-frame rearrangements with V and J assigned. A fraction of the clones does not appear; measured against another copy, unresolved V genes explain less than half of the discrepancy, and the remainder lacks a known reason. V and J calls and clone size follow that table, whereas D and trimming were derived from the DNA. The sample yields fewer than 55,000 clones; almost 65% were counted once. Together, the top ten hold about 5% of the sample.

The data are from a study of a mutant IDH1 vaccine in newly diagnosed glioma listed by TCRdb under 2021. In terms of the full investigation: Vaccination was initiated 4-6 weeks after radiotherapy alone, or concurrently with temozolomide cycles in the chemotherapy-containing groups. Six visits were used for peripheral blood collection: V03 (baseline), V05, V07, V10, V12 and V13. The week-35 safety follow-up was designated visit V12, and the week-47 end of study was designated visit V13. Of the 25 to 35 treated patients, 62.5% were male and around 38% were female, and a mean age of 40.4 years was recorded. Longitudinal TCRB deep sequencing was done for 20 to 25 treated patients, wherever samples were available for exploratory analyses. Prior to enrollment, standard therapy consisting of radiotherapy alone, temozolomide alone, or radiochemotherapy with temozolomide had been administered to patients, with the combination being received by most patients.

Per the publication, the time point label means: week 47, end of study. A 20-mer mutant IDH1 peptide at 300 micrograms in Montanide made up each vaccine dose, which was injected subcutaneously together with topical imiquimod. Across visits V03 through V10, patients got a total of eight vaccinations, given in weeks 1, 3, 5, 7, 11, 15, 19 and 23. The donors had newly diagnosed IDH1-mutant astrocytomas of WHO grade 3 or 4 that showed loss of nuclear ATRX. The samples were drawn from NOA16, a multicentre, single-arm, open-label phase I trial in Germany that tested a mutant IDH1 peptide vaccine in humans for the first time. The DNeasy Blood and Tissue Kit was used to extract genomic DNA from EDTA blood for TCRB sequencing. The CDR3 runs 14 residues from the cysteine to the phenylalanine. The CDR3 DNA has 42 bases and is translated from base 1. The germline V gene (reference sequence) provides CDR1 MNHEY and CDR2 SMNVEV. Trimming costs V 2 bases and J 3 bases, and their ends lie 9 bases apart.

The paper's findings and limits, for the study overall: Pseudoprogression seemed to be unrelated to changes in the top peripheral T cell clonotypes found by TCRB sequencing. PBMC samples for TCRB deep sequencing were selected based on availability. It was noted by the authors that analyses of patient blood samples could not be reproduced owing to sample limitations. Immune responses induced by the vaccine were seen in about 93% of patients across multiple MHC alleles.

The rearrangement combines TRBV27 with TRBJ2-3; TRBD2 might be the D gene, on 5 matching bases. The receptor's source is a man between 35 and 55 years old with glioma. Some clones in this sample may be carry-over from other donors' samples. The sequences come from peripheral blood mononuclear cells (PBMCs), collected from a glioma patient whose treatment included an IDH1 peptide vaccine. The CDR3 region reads CASSLIGDTDTQYF. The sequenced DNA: TGTGCCAGCAGTTTAATCGGGGATACAGATACGCAGTATTTT.